Listed below are T cell receptor beta chains from one sample, sequenced in a study of blood T cell repertoires in COVID-19. The assay was immunoSEQ multiplex PCR, and TCRdb's table has in-frame clones only and misses some. The table records approximately 220,000 clones, around four fifths of them present only once. Input material: peripheral blood. All receptors come from a man aged 35 to 55 with acute or convalescent COVID-19. Each CDR3 is given without its conserved first and last residue. D genes are given only for firm matches. Only part of the rows carry a size: once, few, many, or a class if the clone is expanded.

j_call,cdr3_length,d_call,clone_size,v_call,cdr3_aa
TRBJ1-4,15,TRBD1,.,TRBV5-1,ASSFPGQGGTNEKLF
TRBJ2-1,16,TRBD2,.,TRBV7-8,ASSPDSLGLAGRNEQF
TRBJ2-7,12,.,.,TRBV19,ASSISPSNDEQY
TRBJ1-5,13,.,.,TRBV6-6,ASSYSAQTNQPQH
TRBJ2-5,12,.,.,TRBV3-1/TRBV3-2,ASSQVSVQETQY
TRBJ2-1,17,TRBD2,.,TRBV7-8,ASSLTPRGLAGGPDEQF
TRBJ1-2,12,TRBD1,.,TRBV19,ASTLTGGSYGYT
TRBJ2-3,12,TRBD2,.,TRBV19,ATKSGTGGDTQY
TRBJ2-3,13,.,.,TRBV19,ASSMLRVGTDTQY
TRBJ1-1,12,.,few,TRBV5-1,ASSFARQNTEAF
TRBJ1-1,12,TRBD1,.,TRBV18,ASSEGLETGHPF
TRBJ1-2,11,.,.,TRBV19,ATLDRQYYGYT
TRBJ1-1,14,.,.,TRBV18,ASSPSPGHANTEAF
TRBJ1-2,10,.,.,TRBV6-1,ASSETDWGYT
TRBJ2-7,11,TRBD1,.,TRBV9,ASRGAGGYEQY
TRBJ2-7,14,TRBD1,few,TRBV30,AWSHGQGNGGYEQY
TRBJ2-5,11,TRBD2,.,TRBV2,ASSDGLEETQY
TRBJ1-2,13,TRBD1,.,TRBV9,ASSPGQGVDYGYT
TRBJ2-5,12,.,once,TRBV10-3,AIGASGLQETQY
TRBJ2-3,13,TRBD1,.,TRBV2,ASSYRDREGDTQY
TRBJ2-1,14,.,.,TRBV5-6,ASSLSVGPSYNEQF
TRBJ2-6,14,.,.,TRBV19,ASSIEGRSGANVLT
TRBJ2-3,11,.,.,TRBV2,ASGWRGTDTQY
TRBJ2-4,12,TRBD1,.,TRBV7-2,ASSFRQGVNIQY
TRBJ2-5,14,.,few,TRBV2,ASSEAVWPRQETQY
TRBJ1-2,14,TRBD1,.,TRBV28,ASSQPDRGSYYGYT
TRBJ1-2,11,.,.,TRBV5-1,ASSPTANYGYT